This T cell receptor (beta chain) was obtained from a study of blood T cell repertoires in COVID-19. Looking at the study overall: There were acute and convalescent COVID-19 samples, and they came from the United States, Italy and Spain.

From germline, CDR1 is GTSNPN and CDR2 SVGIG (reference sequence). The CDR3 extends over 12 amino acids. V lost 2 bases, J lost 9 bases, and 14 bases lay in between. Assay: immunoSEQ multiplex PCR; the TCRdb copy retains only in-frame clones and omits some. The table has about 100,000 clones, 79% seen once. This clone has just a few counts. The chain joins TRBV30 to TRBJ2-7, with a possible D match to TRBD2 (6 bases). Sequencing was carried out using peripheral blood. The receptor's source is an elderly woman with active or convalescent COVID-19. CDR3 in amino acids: CAWSLGGAGQYF. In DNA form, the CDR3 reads TGTGCCTGGAGTTTGGGGGGAGCTGGGCAGTACTTC.